This T cell receptor (beta chain) was identified in a study of shared clonotypes between healthy human individuals. The study drew all its donors from Caucasian adults living in Nashville, Tennessee. The CDR3 contains 15 residues. V shed 6 bases and J shed 1 base, with 15 bases lying between them. Germline V gene lookup returns CDR1 MDHEN and CDR2 SYDVKM. Sequencing of unsorted PBMC DNA was carried out using ten immunoSEQ deep assay plates. Sequencing used immunoSEQ multiplex PCR; TCRdb keeps in-frame clones, though not all of them. The data hold about 480,000 clones, with nearly 80% observed a single time.

This chain connects TRBV28 to TRBJ1-1, with TRBD1 as a possible D gene (6 bases). This sequence was found in a woman in her forties in good health. Some clones in this sample may be carry-over from other donors' samples. Sequencing input: PBMCs. CDR3 protein: CASREQGNKNTEAFF. CDR3 DNA: TGTGCCAGCAGAGAACAGGGTAATAAGAACACTGAAGCTTTCTTT. The full variable domain, its missing parts supplied by reference TRBV28 and TRBJ1-1, is DVKVTQSSRYLVKRTGEKVFLECVQDMDHENMFWYRQDPGLGLRLIYFSYDVKMKEKGDIPEGYSVSREKKERFSLILESASTNQTSMYLCASREQGNKNTEAFFGQGTRLTVV.